This TCR beta chain was sequenced in a study of T cell repertoires in cytomegalovirus infection. This clonotype was picked up a small number of times. One entry per CDR3 protein results from TCRdb running MiXCR on the reads. The sample yields a few hundred thousand distinct CDR3 sequences, approximately 17% seen once. Trimming stripped 8 bases from V and 1 base from J, with 13 bases between. In germline, CDR1 is MNHEY, CDR2 SMNVEV (reference sequence). This CDR3 comprises 14 residues. The material sequenced was CD8+ T cells from PBMCs. The rearrangement links TRBV27 to TRBJ2-3; a possible D gene is TRBD2 (6 bases). The sequence was obtained from a human donor in good health (CMV status not recorded). Some clones in this sample may be carry-over from other donors' samples. CDR3 nucleotide sequence: TGTGCCAGCCGTGGGGGGACGCGCACAGATACGCAGTATTTT. This translates into CASRGGTRTDTQYF.